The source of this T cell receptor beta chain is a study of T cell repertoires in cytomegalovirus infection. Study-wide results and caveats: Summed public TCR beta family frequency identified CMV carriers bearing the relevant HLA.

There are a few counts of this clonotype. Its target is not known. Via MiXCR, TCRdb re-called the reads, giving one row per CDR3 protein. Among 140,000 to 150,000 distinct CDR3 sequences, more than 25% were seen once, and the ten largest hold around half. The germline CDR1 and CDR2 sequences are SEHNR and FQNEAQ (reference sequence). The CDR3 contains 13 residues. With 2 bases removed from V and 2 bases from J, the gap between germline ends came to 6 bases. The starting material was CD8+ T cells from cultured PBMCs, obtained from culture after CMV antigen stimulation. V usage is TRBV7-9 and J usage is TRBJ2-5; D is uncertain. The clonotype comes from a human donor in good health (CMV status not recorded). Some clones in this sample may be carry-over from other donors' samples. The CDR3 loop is CASSLQIQETQYF. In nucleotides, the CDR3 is TGTGCCAGCAGCTTACAAATTCAAGAGACCCAGTACTTC.